This entry features one T cell receptor (delta chain) sequence. This receptor's antigen is unknown. With a far larger clone one base away, a read error is the likely cause. Template-switch reverse transcription with SuperScript II was used to generate cDNA, with TRGC- and TRDC-specific primers combined in a single tube. The TRGC primer was designed for binding to both the TRGC1 and TRGC2 constant genes. TRG and TRD amplification used the KAPA Real-Time Library Amplification Kit, with AMPure XP bead purification between steps. Index PCR with the Nextera XT Index Kit was used to attach the Illumina sequencing adapters. TRG and TRD amplicons were sequenced on an Illumina MiSeq with the V2 300 kit, giving 150 bp paired-end reads. In the original analysis: Before any further analysis, FastQC version 0.11.8 was used to check read quality. Reads were aligned to GenBank TRG or TRD reference genes, and CDR3 sequences were built with MiXCR version 3.0.3. Default MiXCR settings were used, apart from assembling TRDD gene segments from 3 instead of 5 consecutive nucleotides. N additions, CDR3 length, J segment length and clonotype sharing between samples were computed with VDJtools version 1.2.1. CDR3 sequences that were out of frame or contained stop codons were removed from the analysis. The overlap of infant repertoires with previously published Vgamma9Vdelta2 repertoires from fetal, cord blood and adult blood was compared. TCRdb called clones anew from the public reads via CATT; matching DNA rows were later pooled. These V and J calls are TCRdb output, not the study's own analysis. A total of 700 to 900 delta-chain clones appear in this sample, under 65% of them only once. The ten most abundant clones make up under 30% of the sample.

This entry is derived from a study of Vγ9Vδ2 T cells in congenital toxoplasmosis (dated by TCRdb to the early 2020s). Broadly, across the study: Congenital toxoplasmosis was diagnosed using IgG, IgM and IgA serology, Western blot and an in-house interferon-gamma release assay. Gamma and delta chain CDR3 repertoires of sorted blood gammadelta T cells were compared between congenitally T. gondii-infected and uninfected infants. Infant repertoires were sequenced at 2 months after birth and at 1 year of age. TCR sequencing covered about five infected and under 13 uninfected infants at 2 months, plus 3 infected and 4 uninfected infants at 1 year. Findings and caveats that apply to the study as a whole: In 2-month-old infants, germline-encoded fetal-type TRDV2 CDR3 sequences seemed to be more common in infected than in uninfected infants, which suggests a footprint of in utero expansion. At 1 year of age, repertoire differences between infected and uninfected infants were less clear than at 2 months. Two months was the earliest age with enough suitable sample material for TCR repertoire analysis, so newborn repertoires were not sequenced. At 2 months, TRGV9 and TRDV2 CDR3s of infected infants appeared to carry fewer N additions than uninfected infants, especially TRDV2-TRDJ1 sequences. A public TRGV9 clonotype was highly prevalent in both infected and uninfected infants.

The same treatment, consisting of spiramycin and/or pyrimethamine plus sulfadiazine plus folinic acid, was given to the mothers of both infected and uninfected infants. Every infant, whether infected or uninfected, was delivered at term, after more than 37 weeks of gestation. Approximately 1 mL of blood was processed into PBMCs by Lymphoprep gradient centrifugation, after which the PBMCs were cryopreserved in liquid nitrogen and shipped to Belgium. After thawing, the PBMCs were labeled with Zombie NIR viability dye and stained with antibodies against CD3, TCR gammadelta, Vgamma9 and Vdelta2. A FACSAria III was used to sort CD3+ TCRgammadelta+ T cells, reaching a mean purity of approximately 98%. For each sample, the RNeasy Micro Kit was used to isolate RNA from approximately 10,000 sorted gammadelta T cells. Infants were born to mothers enrolled with primary T. gondii infection during pregnancy. The infants' peripheral blood was drawn at an outpatient microbiology and virology center located in Pavia, Italy.

V is pruned by 0 bases and J by 3 bases, leaving 5 bases of the junction without a gene match. The CDR3 holds 15 amino acids from the cysteine to the phenylalanine. The CDR3 DNA has 45 bases and is translated from base 1. The CDR1 and CDR2 encoded by the germline V gene are GEAIGNYY and EKD. Sequences were obtained from gamma-delta T cells from blood. This TCR derives from a child under 10 years old born to a mother with Toxoplasma gondii infection during pregnancy, either congenitally infected or uninfected (not recorded which). The chain couples TRDV2 to TRDJ1; the central 8 bases match TRDD3. TCRdb supplies no J gene; here it was assigned by aligning the nucleotide sequence to germline. CDR3 sequence: CACDTVVGYADKLIF. The DNA reads TGTGCCTGTGACACCGTTGTGGGATACGCCGATAAACTCATCTTT.